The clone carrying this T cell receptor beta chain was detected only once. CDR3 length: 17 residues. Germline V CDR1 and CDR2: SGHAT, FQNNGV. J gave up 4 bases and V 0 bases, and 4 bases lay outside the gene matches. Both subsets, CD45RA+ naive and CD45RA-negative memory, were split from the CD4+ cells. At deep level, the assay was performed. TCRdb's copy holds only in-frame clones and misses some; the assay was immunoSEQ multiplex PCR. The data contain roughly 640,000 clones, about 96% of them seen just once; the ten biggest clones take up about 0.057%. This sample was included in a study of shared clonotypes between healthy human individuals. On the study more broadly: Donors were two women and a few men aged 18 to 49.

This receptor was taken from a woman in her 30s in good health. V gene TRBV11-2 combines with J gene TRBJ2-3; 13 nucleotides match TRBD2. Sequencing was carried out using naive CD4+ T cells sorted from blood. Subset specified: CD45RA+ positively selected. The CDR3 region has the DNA TGTGCCAGCAGCTTAGATAGGACTAGCGGGAGTGCAGATACGCAGTATTTT. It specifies CASSLDRTSGSADTQYF.